Ten or more counts support the clone carrying this T cell receptor beta chain. Its antigen is not known. Per the germline V gene, CDR1 is DFQATT and CDR2 is SNEGSKA (reference sequence). This CDR3 contains 13 residues. With 3 bases clipped from V and 3 bases from J, the junction kept 2 bases outside the gene matches. This record comes from a study of regulatory T cells in long-lasting Graves disease. Study observations and caveats: Patients with persistent Graves' had lower TCR diversity than newly diagnosed patients.

According to the study, TCR beta libraries were built with iRepertoire HTBI primers and CDR3-region Arm-PCR. A single record per CDR3 protein comes from TCRdb applying MiXCR to the multiplex PCR reads. The data show 400,000 to 450,000 distinct CDR3 sequences, with roughly 15% seen just once and about 10% held by the top ten. The sample's time point: newly diagnosed GD, antithyroid drugs for less than 3 months. After RNA was extracted from PBMCs, the TCR library was made from it. Separately, the same data were catalogued under a study of T cells in Graves' hyperthyroidism and ophthalmopathy.

The specimen was peripheral blood mononuclear cells (PBMCs), collected at new diagnosis, from a patient treated with antithyroid drugs. The clonotype comes from a woman in her 30s with Graves disease. This sequence joins TRBV20-1 and TRBJ1-5; 7 bases map to TRBD1. CDR3 sequence: CSARGTDNQPQHF. DNA of the CDR3: TGCAGTGCTAGGGGGACAGACAATCAGCCCCAGCATTTT.